One T cell receptor (beta chain) is described in this entry. This clone was seen repeatedly, ten times or more. Its antigen is not yet known. No quality values exist for individual bases; no much larger clone is one base distant. Before undergoing thyroid surgery, none of the patients had been given any kind of treatment. Using T-cell receptor beta sequencing, the researchers looked back retrospectively at clinical samples from patients, gathered between the early 2010s and the late 2010s. The protocol used for the library was PCR. Data came from an Illumina HiSeq 4000. High-throughput sequencing was used to profile the TCR beta-chain CDR3 region of every patient. For the original study's pipeline: Drawing on CDR3 differences between clinicopathological groups, the researchers built a classifier meant to tell apart patients with distant-metastatic papillary thyroid cancer. To measure repertoire diversity the researchers used the Shannon index, while the Morisita-Horn index served to gauge how similar the tumor and blood repertoires were. TCRdb itself trimmed the public reads at Q25 with fastp, ran MiXCR and retained productive beta chains. The V and J calls follow TCRdb's processing rather than the paper's. The sample table records 30,000 to 35,000 clones; around 30% of these occur just once. The ten largest make up around 30% of the sample.

From V the trimming removes 1 base and from J it removes 4 bases, while the gene matches leave 3 bases of the junction unaccounted for. The germline V gene (reference sequence) specifies LNHNV as CDR1 and YYDKDF as CDR2. The CDR3 numbers 15 residues from cysteine through phenylalanine. The read is trimmed to its CDR3 DNA, 45 bases read in frame from base 1. This record comes from a study of metastatic and nonmetastatic thyroid tumors (TCRdb year 2020). With regard to the full study: The researchers compared repertoires between peripheral blood samples and tumor or nodule tissue samples from patients with malignant or benign thyroid disease. Broad study findings and their caveats: TCR beta diversity was reported as significantly higher in malignant tumors than in benign nodules, in both blood and tumor samples.

This receptor was obtained from a female donor with papillary thyroid cancer or a benign thyroid nodule (not recorded which). Some clones in this sample may be carry-over from other donors' samples. The rearranged chain carries TRBV15 and TRBJ2-3; TRBD2 fits 9 bases in the junction. Sequencing used blood. The DNA sequence is given as TGTGCCACCAGCAGAGTTAGCGGGAGTGCAGATACGCAGTATTTT. This codes for CATSRVSGSADTQYF.